Described below is a single T cell receptor (beta chain) sequence and its context. Deep sequencing aimed at 1 in 200,000 to 1 in 1 million T cells' resolution. Sequenced by immunoSEQ multiplex PCR; TCRdb stores in-frame clones only, minus some. The sample lists 250,000 to 350,000 clones, 60% to 80% seen once, with about 5.3% in the top ten. This sample is drawn from a study of cytotoxic CD8 clonotypes in ibrutinib-treated CLL. The wider study: Partial response was seen in approximately 24 patients and complete response in 2; after median around 69 months, roughly 14 stayed remitted, about 12 progressed.

The CDR3 runs to 15 residues. V was pared by 1 base and J by 3 bases, with 12 bases between. CDR1 is SGHTA, CDR2 FQGNSA, per germline. V gene TRBV7-2 combines with J gene TRBJ1-2; D not certain. Sample: PBMCs, taken at disease progression, from a patient treated with ibrutinib. This receptor was obtained from a human donor with chronic lymphocytic leukemia. CDR3 DNA: TGTGCCAGCAGCTTAGACCACACGAGTCACTATGGCTACACCTTC. Amino acids: CASSLDHTSHYGYTF. The full variable domain, completed using reference TRBV7-2 and TRBJ1-2, is GAGVSQSPSNKVTEKGKDVELRCDPISGHTALYWYRQSLGQGLEFLIYFQGNSAPDKSGLPSDRFSAERTGGSVSTLTIQRTQQEDSAVYLCASSLDHTSHYGYTFGSGTRLTVV.